This is a list of T cell receptor beta chains from one sample in a study of blood T cells in healthy people across ages. TCRdb passed the 5' RACE reads through MiXCR, listing each CDR3 protein once. This sample has around 900,000 distinct CDR3 sequences; just over 50% occur once, and the top ten carry 20% to 25%. Sequenced input: blood. Every receptor here comes from a woman aged 55-69 years in good health. The CDR3 runs from the conserved cysteine through the conserved F or W. The D gene is left open where the match is weak. The size of a clone is reported for some rows only, either as once, few or many, or as a class for expanded clones.

>few|TRBJ2-7|-|TRBV29-1
TGCAGCGTTAGCGCAGGGTCGAACTACGAGCAGTACTTC
CSVSAGSNYEQYF
>once|TRBJ2-7|-|TRBV29-1
TGCAGCGTTGAAGGGAGGTGGGGGGTCGAGCAGTACTTC
CSVEGRWGVEQYF
>-|TRBJ2-5|-|TRBV27
TGTGCCAGCAGTTTACGGTCTCAGTCTGTCAGGGAGACCCAGTACTTC
CASSLRSQSVRETQYF
>few|TRBJ2-5|-|TRBV29-1
TGCAGCACCCAAAAGGTTAGCGAGACCCAGTACTTC
CSTQKVSETQYF
>-|TRBJ1-1|-|TRBV18
TGTGCCAGCTCACCCCTTGGACGGGGAATGAACACTGAAGCTTTCTTT
CASSPLGRGMNTEAFF
>-|TRBJ2-5|TRBD2|TRBV20-1
TGCAGTGCTACCCCCACCAGGGAGGGGCCGTATGGGACCCAGTACTTC
CSATPTREGPYGTQYF
>-|TRBJ2-7|TRBD1|TRBV2
TGTGCCACCCTTGGGACAGCTTATTCCTACGAGCAGTACTTC
CATLGTAYSYEQYF
>-|TRBJ2-5|-|TRBV20-1
TGCAGTGCCGGGTGGTTGGAGACCCAGTACTTC
CSAGWLETQYF
>few|TRBJ2-7|-|TRBV7-3
TGTGCCAGCAGCTTAGGGGGGATGGGCTCCTACGAGCAGTACTTC
CASSLGGMGSYEQYF
>-|TRBJ2-4|-|TRBV14
TGTGCCAGCAGCCAAGATCGGCTGGTAGAGGTTCGGTACTTC
CASSQDRLVEVRYF
>-|TRBJ2-7|-|TRBV10-3
TGTGCCATCAGTGAGTCCGTGGGAAAGGGTTCCTACGAGCAGTACTTC
CAISESVGKGSYEQYF
>-|TRBJ2-5|-|TRBV15
TGTGCCACGGGCCACCGGAGAAACCACCAAGAGACCCAGTACTTC
CATGHRRNHQETQYF
>-|TRBJ2-1|TRBD1|TRBV2
TGTGCCAGCAGTGAGTTTCAGGGGGCCTACAATGAGCAGTTCTTC
CASSEFQGAYNEQFF
>-|TRBJ2-7|TRBD2|TRBV11-2
TGTGCCAGCAGCTCACTAGCGGGAGTTTTCGAGCAGTACTTC
CASSSLAGVFEQYF
>-|TRBJ2-1|-|TRBV15
TGTGCCACCAGCAGAGAGAGGTGGGGTGAGCAGTTCTTC
CATSRERWGEQFF
>-|TRBJ2-1|-|TRBV20-1
TGCAGTGCTAGAGACGTTGGAGGGGGCCACAATGAGCAGTTCTTC
CSARDVGGGHNEQFF
>-|TRBJ1-5|TRBD1|TRBV7-2
TGTGCCAGCAGCTCCCTGACAGGGAGTCAGCCCCAGCATTTT
CASSSLTGSQPQHF